This passage covers 25 T cell receptor beta chains from one sample sequenced in a study of PD-1 blockade in classical Hodgkin lymphoma. The time point denotes: cycle 4 day 1 (C4D1), after 6 weeks of nivolumab. Patients all relapsed after autologous stem cell transplantation, and there was variation in brentuximab vedotin exposure. Sequencing was performed with immunoSEQ multiplex PCR; in TCRdb, only in-frame clones are kept and a portion is missing. This repertoire shows tens of thousands of clones, roughly 77% found once; its top ten account for around 15%. Sequenced here: peripheral blood mononuclear cells (PBMCs), sampled before the fourth cycle of nivolumab. Source of these receptors: a human donor with classical Hodgkin lymphoma.

The chain has TRBV5-1 and TRBJ2-3, with D uncertain. CDR1 and CDR2 (germline): SGHRS, YFSETQ. The CDR3 has 15 amino acids. Trimming took off 0 bases at V and 0 bases at J, with 8 bases between the two ends. Here the CDR3 reads CASSLASYSTDTQYF. The CDR3 coding sequence is TGCGCCAGCAGCTTGGCCAGCTACAGCACAGATACGCAGTATTTT.

The table lists this clone with a few counts. The junction shows a germline mismatch at one end, possibly a read error. The chain has TRBV9 and TRBJ1-1; no reliable D call. The length of the CDR3 is 8 residues. Germline assignment: CDR1 SGDLS and CDR2 YYNGEE. CDR3 region: CASSPSEF. The DNA of the CDR3 is TGTGCCAGCAGTCCCAGTGAGTTT.

The chain links TRBV10-2 to TRBJ1-1; D perhaps matches TRBD1 (5 bases). V was shortened by 6 bases and J by 5 bases, with 16 bases between the two germline ends. Germline values: CDR1 WSHSY, CDR2 SAAADI. The CDR3 extends over 14 amino acids. The CDR3 here is CASSGARGGTEAFF. The CDR3 region has the DNA TGCGCCAGCAGCGGCGCCCGGGGGGGGACTGAAGCTTTCTTT.

A remark on this clone: In the same sample, other DNA sequences code for this CDR3. The chain carries TRBV7-8 and TRBJ1-1, with D perhaps TRBD1 (6 bases). The CDR3 loop spans 14 amino acids. Germline CDR1 and CDR2: SGHVS and FQNEAQ. V gave up 1 base and J gave up 0 bases, with 6 bases separating them. CDR3: CASSLDRVNTEAFF. CDR3 DNA sequence: TGTGCCAGCAGCTTAGACAGGGTGAACACTGAAGCTTTCTTT.

This clone was detected once. DNA of the CDR3: TGCGCCAGCAGCCTTAAGATGGGACTAGCGGGATATGAGCAGTTCTTC. Protein: CASSLKMGLAGYEQFF. The genes are TRBV5-1 and TRBJ2-1; 13 bases match TRBD2. Germline CDR1 and CDR2: SGHRS and YFSETQ. The length of the CDR3 is 16 residues. Trimming at V came to 4 bases and at J to 8 bases, leaving 9 bases not matched to a gene.

This clone has a handful of counts. The chain is built from TRBV10-3 and TRBJ1-1; D gene ambiguous. Germline V CDR1 and CDR2: ENHRY, SYGVKD. V lost 3 bases to trimming and J lost 0 bases, with 20 bases between them. This CDR3 is 18 amino acids long. CDR3 amino acids: CAISENWGVTIMNTEAFF. The DNA for the CDR3 is TGTGCCATCAGTGAAAACTGGGGTGTCACCATCATGAACACTGAAGCTTTCTTT.

The chain uses TRBV27 and TRBJ1-6, with D maybe TRBD1 (5 bases). Germline lookup yields CDR1 MNHEY and CDR2 SMNVEV (reference sequence). CDR3 size: 15 residues. The V gene lost 3 bases and the J gene lost 7 bases, with 13 bases spanning the gap. CDR3 region: CASSFSRVGNSPLHF. CDR3 DNA sequence: TGTGCCAGCAGTTTCTCCAGGGTAGGGAATTCACCCCTCCACTTT.

This chain links TRBV19 with TRBJ1-1, with a tentative D call TRBD1 (6 bases). CDR3 length: 14 amino acids. V was clipped by 5 bases and J by 1 base, with 11 bases between them. Germline CDR1 is LNHDA and CDR2 is SQIVND (reference sequence). Here the CDR3 DNA reads TGTGCCAGTAGTGTACTACAGGGGAACACTGAAGCTTTCTTT. This translates into CASSVLQGNTEAFF.

This clone has only a few counts. The J gene is TRBJ1-1, the V gene TRBV2; 10 bases match TRBD1. The CDR3 contains 14 residues. Per the germline V gene, CDR1 is SNHLY and CDR2 is FYNNEI. Germline trimming cut 7 bases from V and 10 bases from J; bases unmatched to any gene: 12. CDR3 amino acids: CASNGDRGPLGAFF. CDR3 bases: TGTGCCAGCAATGGGGACAGGGGCCCTCTAGGAGCTTTCTTT.

The V call is TRBV2, the J call TRBJ1-5; TRBD1 might be the D (5 bases). The CDR3 is 13 amino acids. The germline V gene encodes CDR1 SNHLY and CDR2 FYNNEI. The ends were cut back, 8 bases at V and 1 base at J, with 9 bases in the middle. CDR3 sequence reads: CASGRQSNQPQHF. DNA of the CDR3: TGTGCCAGCGGAAGACAGAGCAATCAGCCCCAGCATTTT. Combining the CDR3 with reference TRBV2 and TRBJ1-5 gives the whole variable domain EPEVTQTPSHQVTQMGQEVILRCVPISNHLYFYWYRQILGQKVEFLVSFYNNEISEKSEIFDDQFSVERPDGSNFTLKIRSTKLEDSAMYFCASGRQSNQPQHFGDGTRLSIL.

CDR3 sequence: CARDYGTLNPGELFF. CDR3 coding DNA: TGTGCCAGGGACTACGGGACTCTAAATCCCGGGGAGCTGTTTTTT. This chain links TRBV6-4 with TRBJ2-2, with D possibly TRBD2 on 6 matching bases. The CDR3 sequence is 15 residues long. V was clipped by 9 bases and J by 6 bases, with 20 bases between them. CDR1 is MRHNA, CDR2 SNTAGT, per germline.

The CDR3 DNA is TGTGCCAGCAGCCAAGTCTTAGGGGCCAGCTCTGGAAACACCATATATTTT. Translating it yields CASSQVLGASSGNTIYF. The chain combines TRBV14 with TRBJ1-3, with a tentative D call TRBD1 (5 bases). The CDR3 length is 17 residues. Germline V gene data show CDR1 as SGHDN and CDR2 as FVKESK. V was clipped by 1 base and J by 0 bases, with 13 bases between them.

The chain is built from TRBV5-1 and TRBJ2-5; TRBD2 aligns across 7 bases. Germline CDR1 is SGHRS and CDR2 is YFSETQ. The ends lost 4 bases at V and 7 bases at J; junction bases unmatched: 10. The CDR3 covers 14 residues. The DNA for the CDR3 is TGCGCCAGCAGCGCGGGAGCGGGCTCAGTGACCCAGTACTTC. Its protein product is CASSAGAGSVTQYF.

Only one count was recorded for this clone. This chain joins TRBV25-1 and TRBJ2-7; TRBD1 aligns across 9 bases. This CDR3 comprises 15 residues. CDR1 is MGHDK, CDR2 SYGVNS, per germline. Trimming removed 2 bases from V and 6 bases from J; junction bases left unmatched: 8. This CDR3 is CASSEEWTGAGEQYF. CDR3 bases: TGTGCCAGCAGTGAAGAGTGGACAGGGGCTGGCGAGCAGTACTTC.

Only one count was recorded for this clone. The junction departs from the called germline gene at one end, perhaps through a read error. The J gene is TRBJ2-1, the V gene TRBV5-1; maybe TRBD2 (5 bases). Germline V gene sequence: CDR1 SGHRS, CDR2 YFSETQ. The CDR3 length is 14 residues. The DNA of the CDR3 is TGTGCCAGCGGAGGAAGGGAAGCGAACAATGAGCAGTTCTTC. It translates to CASGGREANNEQFF.

J is TRBJ1-2 and V is TRBV6-1; D is uncertain. Germline V CDR1 and CDR2: MNHNS, SASEGT. V lost 5 bases, J lost 2 bases, and 9 bases lay in between. The CDR3 covers 13 residues. The chain's CDR3 is CASSPSGNYGYTF. DNA of the CDR3: TGTGCCAGCAGTCCCTCGGGGAACTATGGCTACACCTTC.

V is TRBV5-1 and J is TRBJ2-3; D call uncertain. The CDR3 is made up of 11 amino acids. The V gene's germline CDR1 is SGHRS and CDR2 YFSETQ. The germline V and J ends were trimmed by 4 bases and 3 bases, with 3 bases remaining between them. The CDR3: CASSVTDTQYF. CDR3 nucleotides: TGCGCCAGCAGCGTAACAGATACGCAGTATTTT.

V is TRBV28 and J is TRBJ1-2, with 7 bases identical to TRBD1. Germline CDR1 MDHEN, CDR2 SYDVKM. V dropped 4 bases and J dropped 7; count of bases not matched to a gene: 9. The CDR3 contains 14 residues. CDR3 amino acids: CASSYEGARFGYTF. CDR3 DNA sequence: TGTGCCAGCAGTTATGAGGGGGCCAGGTTTGGCTACACCTTC.

The chain is built from TRBV13 and TRBJ1-4; D gene uncertain. Germline lookup yields CDR1 PRHDT and CDR2 FYEKMQ (reference sequence). The germline V and J ends were trimmed by 5 bases and 8 bases, with 18 bases remaining between them. The CDR3 consists of 15 residues. CDR3 protein: CASSPPGIRREKLFF. The DNA for the CDR3 is TGTGCCAGCAGCCCACCAGGCATACGTCGAGAAAAACTGTTTTTT.

The genes are TRBV27 and TRBJ2-3; TRBD1 might be the D (5 bases). Germline V gene sequence: CDR1 MNHEY, CDR2 SMNVEV (reference sequence). Trimming took off 3 bases at V and 3 bases at J, with 10 bases between the two ends. CDR3 length: 14 residues. CDR3 nucleotide sequence: TGTGCCAGCAGTTTGAACAGGCTGACAGATACGCAGTATTTT. This codes for CASSLNRLTDTQYF.

This clone occurred a few times. The chain has TRBV20-1 and TRBJ2-1, with D unresolved. Germline-derived CDR1 and CDR2 are DFQATT and SNEGSKA (reference sequence). The CDR3 runs 10 residues. In nucleotides, the CDR3 is TGCAGCCATCTGGCCAATGAGCAGTTCTTC. This sequence encodes CSHLANEQFF.

The J gene is TRBJ2-1, the V gene TRBV28; the match to TRBD2 covers 11 bases. From germline, CDR1 is MDHEN and CDR2 SYDVKM. V lost 3 bases, J lost 5 bases, and 3 bases stayed unmatched. The CDR3 spans 15 residues. The DNA for the CDR3 is TGTGCCAGCAGTTTCCCGGGACTAGCGGACAATGAGCAGTTCTTC. Translating gives CASSFPGLADNEQFF.

This clone was seen a handful of times. This sample includes further DNA sequences coding for the same CDR3. The rearrangement joins TRBV5-1 to TRBJ2-3; D not certain. The CDR3 has 14 residues. V shed 0 bases and J shed 0 bases, with 5 bases lying between them. In germline, CDR1 is SGHRS, CDR2 YFSETQ. DNA of the CDR3: TGCGCCAGCAGCTTGGCAGAGAGCACAGATACGCAGTATTTT. Its protein is CASSLAESTDTQYF. Based on the CDR3 plus reference TRBV5-1 and TRBJ2-3, the full variable domain is KAGVTQTPRYLIKTRGQQVTLSCSPISGHRSVSWYQQTPGQGLQFLFEYFSETQRNKGNFPGRFSGRQFSNSRSEMNVSTLELGDSALYLCASSLAESTDTQYFGPGTRLTVL.

The chain is built from TRBV28 and TRBJ1-1; D is uncertain. Germline CDR1 reads MDHEN; CDR2 reads SYDVKM. V shed 5 bases and J shed 0 bases, with 10 bases lying between them. The CDR3 spans 14 residues. The chain's CDR3 is CASSPGGVNTEAFF. The CDR3 DNA is TGTGCCAGCAGTCCCGGCGGGGTGAACACTGAAGCTTTCTTT.

This sequence joins TRBV5-1 and TRBJ2-2; 9 nucleotides align to TRBD2. Trimming removed 6 bases from V and 4 bases from J; junction bases left unmatched: 10. This CDR3 comprises 16 residues. Per germline, CDR1 SGHRS and CDR2 YFSETQ. CDR3 nucleotide sequence: TGCGCCAGCACTCCCGCCCTAGCGGGACCCACCGGGGAGCTGTTTTTT. Residues: CASTPALAGPTGELFF.